These T cell receptor beta chains were read from a single sample in a study of T-cell reconstitution after alpha-beta-depleted transplantation in children. One entry per CDR3 protein results from TCRdb running MiXCR on the PCR reads. Counted here are about 110,000 distinct CDR3 sequences, 9% to 12% occurring once; the ten biggest clones make up less than 40%. Specimen: PBMCs, collected before TCRalphabeta/CD19-depleted stem cell transplant. The receptors were sampled from a boy between 2 and 10 years old with acute lymphoblastic leukemia, due to receive a stem cell transplant. The CDR3 runs from the conserved cysteine through the conserved F or W. The D gene is left open where the match is weak. Clone size is stated in some rows and not others, as once, few, many or a class when expanded.

clone size: many
V gene: TRBV6-2/TRBV6-3
J gene: TRBJ1-2
D gene: .
CDR3 protein: CASSYFGGADYGYTF
CDR3 DNA: TGTGCCAGCAGTTACTTCGGGGGCGCGGACTATGGCTACACCTTC

clone size: many
V gene: TRBV20-1
J gene: TRBJ2-5
D gene: .
CDR3 protein: CSARGASPQETQYF
CDR3 DNA: TGCAGTGCTCGGGGGGCTTCCCCCCAAGAGACCCAGTACTTC

clone size: few
V gene: TRBV4-1
J gene: TRBJ2-6
D gene: .
CDR3 protein: CASSQESRRSGANVLTF
CDR3 DNA: TGCGCCAGCAGCCAAGAAAGTCGGCGCTCTGGGGCCAACGTCCTGACTTTC

clone size: .
V gene: TRBV7-3
J gene: TRBJ1-3
D gene: TRBD1
CDR3 protein: CASSLTGQGGNTIYF
CDR3 DNA: TGTGCCAGCAGCTTAACGGGACAGGGAGGAAACACCATATATTTT

clone size: many
V gene: TRBV12-3/TRBV12-4
J gene: TRBJ2-3
D gene: .
CDR3 protein: CASSRTDTQYF
CDR3 DNA: TGTGCCAGCAGCCGCACAGATACGCAGTATTTT

clone size: .
V gene: TRBV20-1
J gene: TRBJ1-2
D gene: .
CDR3 protein: CSARDIQDVGYGYTF
CDR3 DNA: TGCAGTGCTAGAGATATCCAGGACGTGGGCTATGGCTACACCTTC

clone size: few
V gene: TRBV28
J gene: TRBJ1-4
D gene: .
CDR3 protein: CASRANEKLFF
CDR3 DNA: TGTGCCAGCAGGGCTAATGAAAAACTGTTTTTT

clone size: few
V gene: TRBV12-3/TRBV12-4
J gene: TRBJ1-2
D gene: .
CDR3 protein: CASSAKGGYTF
CDR3 DNA: TGTGCCAGCAGTGCCAAGGGCGGCTACACCTTC

clone size: few
V gene: TRBV2
J gene: TRBJ2-3
D gene: .
CDR3 protein: CARGARDTQYF
CDR3 DNA: TGTGCCCGAGGGGCGAGAGATACGCAGTATTTT

clone size: few
V gene: TRBV5-6
J gene: TRBJ1-2
D gene: TRBD1
CDR3 protein: CASSWSGTGSNGGYTF
CDR3 DNA: TGTGCCAGCAGCTGGTCCGGGACAGGAAGTAACGGCGGCTACACCTTC

clone size: many
V gene: TRBV7-6
J gene: TRBJ2-1
D gene: TRBD2
CDR3 protein: CASSPGLAGGNEQFF
CDR3 DNA: TGTGCCAGCAGCCCCGGACTAGCGGGAGGCAATGAGCAGTTCTTC

clone size: .
V gene: TRBV12-3/TRBV12-4
J gene: TRBJ2-3
D gene: TRBD2
CDR3 protein: CACRNGGGTSGRTDTQYF
CDR3 DNA: TGTGCCTGCAGAAACGGAGGGGGGACTAGCGGGAGGACAGATACGCAGTATTTT

clone size: .
V gene: TRBV14
J gene: TRBJ1-6
D gene: .
CDR3 protein: CASSNLFNSPLHF
CDR3 DNA: TGTGCCAGCAGCAACCTATTCAATTCACCCCTCCACTTT

clone size: .
V gene: TRBV2
J gene: TRBJ1-5
D gene: .
CDR3 protein: CASSESSVSNQPQHF
CDR3 DNA: TGTGCCAGCAGTGAAAGCTCGGTATCTAATCAGCCCCAGCATTTT

clone size: many
V gene: TRBV12-3/TRBV12-4
J gene: TRBJ2-7
D gene: .
CDR3 protein: CASNGGGNEQYF
CDR3 DNA: TGTGCCAGCAATGGAGGTGGGAACGAGCAGTACTTC

clone size: few
V gene: TRBV7-2
J gene: TRBJ2-2
D gene: .
CDR3 protein: CASSLGWTSYTGELFF
CDR3 DNA: TGTGCCAGCAGCTTAGGATGGACGTCGTACACCGGGGAGCTGTTTTTT

clone size: many
V gene: TRBV12-3/TRBV12-4
J gene: TRBJ2-1
D gene: .
CDR3 protein: CASSRTPEQFF
CDR3 DNA: TGTGCCAGCAGTCGGACCCCTGAGCAGTTCTTC

clone size: few
V gene: TRBV5-1
J gene: TRBJ2-1
D gene: TRBD1
CDR3 protein: CASSPRLGQGNNEQFF
CDR3 DNA: TGCGCCAGCAGCCCCCGACTGGGACAGGGAAACAATGAGCAGTTCTTC

clone size: many
V gene: TRBV20-1
J gene: TRBJ2-7
D gene: TRBD2
CDR3 protein: CSVAPRAGEQYF
CDR3 DNA: TGCAGTGTGGCTCCACGAGCGGGGGAGCAGTACTTC

clone size: .
V gene: TRBV5-1
J gene: TRBJ2-3
D gene: TRBD2
CDR3 protein: CASSLISGGLPFGTDTQYF
CDR3 DNA: TGCGCCAGCAGCTTGATTAGCGGGGGATTACCGTTCGGCACAGATACGCAGTATTTT

clone size: many
V gene: TRBV10-2
J gene: TRBJ2-3
D gene: .
CDR3 protein: CASSESSKQTDTQYF
CDR3 DNA: TGCGCCAGCAGTGAGTCGAGTAAACAGACAGATACGCAGTATTTT

clone size: many
V gene: TRBV5-5
J gene: TRBJ1-1
D gene: .
CDR3 protein: CASSLGSQSGNTEAFF
CDR3 DNA: TGTGCCAGCAGCTTGGGATCCCAGTCGGGGAACACTGAAGCTTTCTTT

clone size: few
V gene: TRBV6-1
J gene: TRBJ1-3
D gene: TRBD1
CDR3 protein: CATSLTGVKDTIYF
CDR3 DNA: TGTGCCACCTCGCTGACAGGGGTAAAAGACACCATATATTTT

clone size: few
V gene: TRBV10-3
J gene: TRBJ2-1
D gene: TRBD2
CDR3 protein: CAISRIAGGLDWVDEQFF
CDR3 DNA: TGTGCCATCAGTAGAATAGCGGGAGGGTTAGATTGGGTGGATGAGCAGTTCTTC

clone size: many
V gene: TRBV7-2
J gene: TRBJ1-2
D gene: .
CDR3 protein: CASSLARVYGYTF
CDR3 DNA: TGTGCCAGCAGCTTAGCGCGAGTCTATGGCTACACCTTC

clone size: .
V gene: TRBV5-1
J gene: TRBJ1-4
D gene: .
CDR3 protein: CASSLESGRNEKLFF
CDR3 DNA: TGCGCCAGCAGCCTGGAATCCGGGCGTAATGAAAAACTGTTTTTT

clone size: once
V gene: TRBV29-1
J gene: TRBJ1-2
D gene: TRBD1
CDR3 protein: CSVPEQGAVKSGYTF
CDR3 DNA: TGCAGCGTTCCCGAACAGGGGGCGGTTAAATCTGGCTACACCTTC

clone size: few
V gene: TRBV14
J gene: TRBJ2-1
D gene: .
CDR3 protein: CASSTHLANSYNEQFF
CDR3 DNA: TGTGCCAGCAGCACCCATCTAGCGAACTCCTACAATGAGCAGTTCTTC

clone size: .
V gene: TRBV4-1
J gene: TRBJ1-2
D gene: .
CDR3 protein: CASSSSPALRDVNYGYTF
CDR3 DNA: TGCGCCAGCAGCTCCAGTCCCGCGCTCAGGGACGTTAACTATGGCTACACCTTC

clone size: .
V gene: TRBV5-1
J gene: TRBJ2-2
D gene: .
CDR3 protein: CASSLDQNTGELFF
CDR3 DNA: TGCGCCAGCAGCTTAGATCAGAACACCGGGGAGCTGTTTTTT

clone size: many
V gene: TRBV27
J gene: TRBJ2-7
D gene: .
CDR3 protein: CASSDAGRIPYEQYF
CDR3 DNA: TGTGCCAGCAGCGACGCGGGACGGATTCCCTACGAGCAGTACTTC

clone size: .
V gene: TRBV3-1
J gene: TRBJ2-3
D gene: TRBD2
CDR3 protein: CASSQLASGGTTDTQYF
CDR3 DNA: TGTGCCAGCAGCCAATTAGCTAGCGGGGGAACCACAGATACGCAGTATTTT

clone size: .
V gene: TRBV12-3/TRBV12-4
J gene: TRBJ1-1
D gene: TRBD1
CDR3 protein: CAISERRGRDIANTEAFF
CDR3 DNA: TGTGCCATCAGTGAACGCAGGGGGCGAGATATCGCGAACACTGAAGCTTTCTTT

clone size: few
V gene: TRBV2
J gene: TRBJ2-5
D gene: .
CDR3 protein: CASSEYAQTQYF
CDR3 DNA: TGTGCCAGCAGTGAATACGCGCAGACCCAGTACTTC

clone size: many
V gene: TRBV11-2
J gene: TRBJ2-3
D gene: .
CDR3 protein: CASSLTEDTQYF
CDR3 DNA: TGTGCCAGCAGCTTGACGGAAGATACGCAGTATTTT

clone size: .
V gene: TRBV7-9
J gene: TRBJ2-5
D gene: .
CDR3 protein: CASSLAGSQETQYF
CDR3 DNA: TGTGCCAGCAGCTTAGCGGGGTCCCAAGAGACCCAGTACTTC

clone size: many
V gene: TRBV27
J gene: TRBJ2-7
D gene: .
CDR3 protein: CASWGTVPGGEQYF
CDR3 DNA: TGTGCCAGCTGGGGTACGGTGCCCGGGGGCGAGCAGTACTTC

clone size: many
V gene: TRBV12-3/TRBV12-4
J gene: TRBJ2-7
D gene: TRBD1
CDR3 protein: CASSTGGSSYEQYF
CDR3 DNA: TGTGCCAGCAGTACAGGGGGAAGCTCCTACGAGCAGTACTTC

clone size: few
V gene: TRBV5-1
J gene: TRBJ2-7
D gene: .
CDR3 protein: CASSLAMGEQYF
CDR3 DNA: TGCGCCAGCAGCTTGGCCATGGGGGAGCAGTACTTC

clone size: few
V gene: TRBV11-2
J gene: TRBJ2-7
D gene: .
CDR3 protein: CASSLARVNEQYF
CDR3 DNA: TGTGCCAGCAGCTTAGCCCGGGTTAACGAGCAGTACTTC

clone size: .
V gene: TRBV12-3/TRBV12-4
J gene: TRBJ2-1
D gene: TRBD2
CDR3 protein: CASSQYGLAGEDEQFF
CDR3 DNA: TGTGCCAGCAGTCAATACGGACTAGCGGGAGAGGATGAGCAGTTCTTC

clone size: few
V gene: TRBV5-1
J gene: TRBJ2-7
D gene: TRBD2
CDR3 protein: CASSLAPWGGTYEQYF
CDR3 DNA: TGCGCCAGCAGCTTGGCTCCTTGGGGGGGAACCTACGAGCAGTACTTC